What follows are 5 T cell receptor beta chains derived from one specimen sequenced in a study of response to subunit inactivated influenza vaccine. TCRdb called the RT-PCR reads again in MiXCR, with one record for every CDR3 protein. The data show roughly 500,000 distinct CDR3 sequences, approximately 15% seen once. The material was CD4+ T cells sorted from PBMCs, obtained around 25 months after vaccination. The receptors come from a man aged 50 to 69 who received an inactivated influenza vaccine.

The chain uses TRBV19 and TRBJ2-3; D is uncertain. The CDR3 runs 15 residues. The V gene lost 1 base and the J gene lost 2 bases, with 10 bases spanning the gap. Germline V gives CDR1 LNHDA, CDR2 SQIVND (reference sequence). Written as DNA, the CDR3 is TGTGCCAGTAGTATAGGACGTCGGACCACAGATACGCAGTATTTT. Translated: CASSIGRRTTDTQYF.

The chain joins TRBV29-1 to TRBJ1-5, with 8 positions matching TRBD1. This CDR3 is 12 amino acids long. The J segment lost 7 bases and the V segment lost 5 bases, leaving 4 bases of the junction unmatched. In germline, CDR1 is SQVTM, CDR2 ANQGSEA. This CDR3 is CSVSGQGQPQHF. The CDR3 DNA follows: TGCAGCGTTTCCGGACAGGGACAGCCCCAGCATTTT. The full variable domain, in which reference TRBV29-1 and TRBJ1-5 provide the parts outside the CDR3, is SAVISQKPSRDICQRGTSLTIQCQVDSQVTMMFWYRQQPGQSLTLIATANQGSEATYESGFVIDKFPISRPNLTFSTLTVSNMSPEDSSIYLCSVSGQGQPQHFGDGTRLSIL.

The chain carries TRBV6-2 or TRBV6-3 and TRBJ2-2, with TRBD1 as a possible D gene (5 bases). V was pared by 6 bases and J by 16 bases, with 24 bases between. Germline CDR1 MNHEY, CDR2 SVGEGT. CDR3 length: 14 amino acids. CDR3 sequence (DNA): TGTGCCAGCAGGAAGGACACAGCCCCTTTAGGAGAGTTTTTT. Translating gives CASRKDTAPLGEFF.

The CDR3 protein is CASSLRQLAGGPHEQFF. Here the CDR3 DNA reads TGTGCCAGCAGTTTAAGGCAACTAGCGGGAGGGCCCCATGAGCAGTTCTTC. The V gene is TRBV12-3 or TRBV12-4, the J gene TRBJ2-1, with TRBD2 matching 13 bases. Trimming took 2 bases from V and 8 from J; bases not matched to a gene: 9. This CDR3 comprises 17 residues.

This chain uses TRBV28 with TRBJ2-3, with a tentative D call TRBD2 (7 bases). Trimming pared 7 bases from V and 5 bases from J, leaving 19 bases between. The CDR3 loop spans 15 amino acids. In germline, CDR1 is MDHEN, CDR2 SYDVKM. DNA of the CDR3: TGTGCCAGCACCTCATCGGGGGGCGGGAGAGATACGCAGTATTTT. Residues: CASTSSGGGRDTQYF.